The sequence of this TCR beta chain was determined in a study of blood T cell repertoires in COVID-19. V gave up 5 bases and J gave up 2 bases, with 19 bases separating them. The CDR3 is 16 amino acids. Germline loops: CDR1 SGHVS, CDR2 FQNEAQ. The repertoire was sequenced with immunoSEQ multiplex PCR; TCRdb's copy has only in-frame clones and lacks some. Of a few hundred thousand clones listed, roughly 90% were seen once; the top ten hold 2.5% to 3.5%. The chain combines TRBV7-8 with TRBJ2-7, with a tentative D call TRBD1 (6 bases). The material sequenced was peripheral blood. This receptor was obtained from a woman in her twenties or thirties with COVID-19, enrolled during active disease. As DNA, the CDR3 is TGTGCCAGCAGCACCTGGACAGAGCTCGGTACCTACGAGCAGTACGTC. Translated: CASSTWTELGTYEQYV.